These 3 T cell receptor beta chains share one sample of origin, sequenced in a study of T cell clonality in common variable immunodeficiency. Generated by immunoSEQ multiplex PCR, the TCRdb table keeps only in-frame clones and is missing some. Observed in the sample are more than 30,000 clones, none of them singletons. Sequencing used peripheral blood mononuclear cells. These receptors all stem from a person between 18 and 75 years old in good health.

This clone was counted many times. CDR3 loop: CASSFGQGASGANVLTF. CDR3 DNA (partial): TGCGCCAGCAGCTTCGGACAGGGGGCCTCTGGGGCCAACGTC. The J gene is TRBJ2-6, the V gene TRBV5-1; 11 nucleotides line up with TRBD1. The observed sequence ends 3 residues before the CDR3 terminus, with the missing tail filled in from the germline J gene. After removal of 2 bases from V and 0 bases from J, the junction contained 1 base not matched to a gene. CDR3 length equals 17 residues. CDR1 is SGHRS, CDR2 YFSETQ, per germline.

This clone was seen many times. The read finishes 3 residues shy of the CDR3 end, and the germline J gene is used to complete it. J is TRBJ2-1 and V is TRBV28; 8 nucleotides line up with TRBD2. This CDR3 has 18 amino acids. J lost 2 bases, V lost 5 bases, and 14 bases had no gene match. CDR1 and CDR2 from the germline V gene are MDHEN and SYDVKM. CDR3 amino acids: CASSPSGLAPGPYNEQFF. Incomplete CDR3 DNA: TGTGCCAGCAGTCCCTCCGGACTAGCTCCGGGCCCCTACAATGAG.

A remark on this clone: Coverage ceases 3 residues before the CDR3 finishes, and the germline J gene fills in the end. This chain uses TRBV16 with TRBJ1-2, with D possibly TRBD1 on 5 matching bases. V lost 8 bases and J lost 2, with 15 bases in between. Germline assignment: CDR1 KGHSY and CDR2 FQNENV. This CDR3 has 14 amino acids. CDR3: CASDPTRGNYGYTF. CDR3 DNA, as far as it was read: TGTGCCAGCGACCCGACTCGGGGGAACTATGGC.